The clone carrying this TCR beta chain was detected ten times or more. Its specificity is unknown. Amplification yielded TCR beta CDR3 regions, with RNA transcripts as the source. The TCR CDR3 first-round RT-PCR relied on the HTBI primer set. TCRdb ran MiXCR on the multiplex PCR reads and lists one entry per CDR3 protein. The sample contains a few hundred thousand distinct CDR3 sequences, just under 15% of which appear only once. This sample is part of a study of T cells in Graves' hyperthyroidism and ophthalmopathy. Overall study findings and caveats: Model predictions of ophthalmopathy came a median approximately 6 months before onset. Peripheral blood also featured most of the thyroid clonotypes expanded above 0.001.

The CDR3 totals 15 residues. Germline loops: CDR1 SGHTA, CDR2 FQGNSA. The V segment lost 4 bases and the J segment 8 bases; nucleotides outside the gene matches: 12. Sequenced sample: blood. V and J are TRBV7-2 and TRBJ1-2; 8 nucleotides agree with TRBD1. This receptor was obtained from a woman aged 25 to 39 with Graves' hyperthyroidism. CDR3: CASSSTDRATRGYTF. The CDR3 DNA sequence: TGTGCCAGCAGCTCCACGGACAGGGCGACGCGAGGCTACACCTTC.